This is a list of T cell receptor beta chains from one sample in a study of cytomegalovirus exposure and HLA in healthy donors. Assay used: immunoSEQ multiplex PCR; TCRdb lists only in-frame clones, some missing. The sample includes around 190,000 clones, around three quarters of them seen just once. The material sequenced was PBMCs. The receptors were gathered from a man younger than 40 in good health and CMV-seronegative. Both conserved end residues are part of each CDR3. The order of the fields is J gene, D gene, V gene, clone size, CDR3 protein, CDR3 DNA. D genes are given only for firm matches. Only part of the rows carry a size: once, few, many, or a class if the clone is expanded.

J gene: TRBJ1-4
D gene: NA
V gene: TRBV15
clone size: once
CDR3 protein: CATSGTRILNEKLFF
CDR3 DNA: TGTGCCACCAGCGGCACGAGGATACTAAATGAAAAACTGTTTTTT

J gene: TRBJ2-5
D gene: TRBD2
V gene: TRBV7-2
clone size: NA
CDR3 protein: CASSLRWGGETQYF
CDR3 DNA: TGTGCCAGCAGCTTAAGGTGGGGGGGAGAGACCCAGTACTTC

J gene: TRBJ2-1
D gene: TRBD2
V gene: TRBV9
clone size: NA
CDR3 protein: CASSVDDLGGESGRASNEQFF
CDR3 DNA: TGTGCCAGCAGCGTCGACGATTTAGGTGGAGAAAGCGGGAGGGCCTCCAATGAGCAGTTCTTC

J gene: TRBJ2-7
D gene: NA
V gene: TRBV7-2
clone size: once
CDR3 protein: CASRTRFQSSYEQYF
CDR3 DNA: TGTGCCAGCAGGACGCGGTTCCAGAGCTCCTACGAGCAGTACTTC

J gene: TRBJ1-5
D gene: TRBD1
V gene: TRBV27
clone size: NA
CDR3 protein: CASRGQYGLSNQPQHF
CDR3 DNA: TGTGCCAGCAGGGGACAGTATGGTCTTAGCAATCAGCCCCAGCATTTT

J gene: TRBJ2-3
D gene: NA
V gene: TRBV7-6
clone size: NA
CDR3 protein: CASSPGADTQYF
CDR3 DNA: TGTGCCAGCAGCCCCGGAGCAGATACGCAGTATTTT

J gene: TRBJ2-1
D gene: NA
V gene: TRBV7-2
clone size: NA
CDR3 protein: CASSGSSGPHNEQFF
CDR3 DNA: TGTGCCAGCAGCGGGTCGAGCGGACCCCACAATGAGCAGTTCTTC

J gene: TRBJ2-7
D gene: TRBD2
V gene: TRBV10-2
clone size: NA
CDR3 protein: CASSAQAGGGYEQYF
CDR3 DNA: TGCGCCAGCAGTGCGCAAGCGGGAGGTGGCTACGAGCAGTACTTC

J gene: TRBJ1-1
D gene: NA
V gene: TRBV5-1
clone size: NA
CDR3 protein: CASSLNLQGKTGDTEAFF
CDR3 DNA: TGCGCCAGCAGCTTGAATCTGCAGGGTAAGACGGGGGACACTGAAGCTTTCTTT

J gene: TRBJ2-6
D gene: NA
V gene: TRBV19
clone size: NA
CDR3 protein: CASSNGKLSGANVLTF
CDR3 DNA: TGTGCCAGTAGTAACGGGAAACTCTCTGGGGCCAACGTCCTGACTTTC

J gene: TRBJ2-7
D gene: TRBD2
V gene: TRBV9
clone size: NA
CDR3 protein: CASSAGGVTATYEQYF
CDR3 DNA: TGTGCCAGCAGCGCCGGGGGGGTGACAGCTACCTACGAGCAGTACTTC

J gene: TRBJ2-1
D gene: TRBD2
V gene: TRBV29-1
clone size: NA
CDR3 protein: CSAGRREDYEQFF
CDR3 DNA: TGCAGCGCCGGAAGGCGGGAGGACTATGAGCAGTTCTTC

J gene: TRBJ2-7
D gene: NA
V gene: TRBV4-1
clone size: once
CDR3 protein: CASSQRGLAYEQYF
CDR3 DNA: TGCGCCAGCAGCCAGCGGGGCCTGGCATACGAGCAGTACTTC

J gene: TRBJ1-1
D gene: NA
V gene: TRBV5-4
clone size: few
CDR3 protein: CASSLAGVLGNTEAFF
CDR3 DNA: TGTGCCAGCAGCTTGGCCGGGGTGCTAGGGAACACTGAAGCTTTCTTT

J gene: TRBJ1-2
D gene: NA
V gene: TRBV6-4
clone size: NA
CDR3 protein: CASSQAGGASYGYTF
CDR3 DNA: TGTGCCAGCAGTCAGGCCGGCGGAGCTAGCTACGGCTACACCTTC

J gene: TRBJ1-5
D gene: TRBD1
V gene: TRBV6-5
clone size: NA
CDR3 protein: CASSSRTGNNQPQHF
CDR3 DNA: TGTGCCAGCAGTTCACGGACAGGGAACAATCAGCCCCAGCATTTT

J gene: TRBJ2-2
D gene: NA
V gene: TRBV7-9
clone size: NA
CDR3 protein: CASSLEGAAGELFF
CDR3 DNA: TGTGCCAGCAGCTTAGAAGGTGCGGCCGGGGAGCTGTTTTTT

J gene: TRBJ2-5
D gene: TRBD2
V gene: TRBV2
clone size: NA
CDR3 protein: CASSRGLAGGSGETQYF
CDR3 DNA: TGTGCCAGCAGTAGGGGACTAGCGGGAGGTTCTGGAGAGACCCAGTACTTC

J gene: TRBJ2-3
D gene: NA
V gene: TRBV10-2
clone size: few
CDR3 protein: CASSESSGLSTDTQYF
CDR3 DNA: TGCGCCAGCAGTGAGTCCAGCGGGTTAAGCACAGATACGCAGTATTTT

J gene: TRBJ2-7
D gene: NA
V gene: TRBV5-1
clone size: NA
CDR3 protein: CASSLVGSPGEQYF
CDR3 DNA: TGCGCCAGCAGCTTGGTAGGGAGCCCAGGCGAGCAGTACTTC

J gene: TRBJ1-1
D gene: NA
V gene: TRBV6-5
clone size: NA
CDR3 protein: CASSYGWGDEAFF
CDR3 DNA: TGTGCCAGCAGTTACGGATGGGGAGATGAAGCTTTCTTT

J gene: TRBJ2-5
D gene: TRBD1
V gene: TRBV10-2
clone size: NA
CDR3 protein: CASTPTGGRETQYF
CDR3 DNA: TGCGCCAGCACACCGACAGGGGGGCGCGAGACCCAGTACTTC

J gene: TRBJ1-1
D gene: NA
V gene: TRBV28
clone size: NA
CDR3 protein: CASSRQVMNTEAFF
CDR3 DNA: TGTGCCAGCAGCAGACAGGTGATGAACACTGAAGCTTTCTTT

J gene: TRBJ2-5
D gene: NA
V gene: TRBV7-9
clone size: NA
CDR3 protein: CASSLDWGSFQETQYF
CDR3 DNA: TGTGCCAGCAGCTTGGATTGGGGCAGCTTCCAAGAGACCCAGTACTTC

J gene: TRBJ1-5
D gene: TRBD1
V gene: TRBV7-9
clone size: NA
CDR3 protein: CASSFLPPGTEYSNQPQHF
CDR3 DNA: TGTGCCAGCAGCTTTCTTCCGCCTGGGACAGAGTATAGCAATCAGCCCCAGCATTTT

J gene: TRBJ2-4
D gene: NA
V gene: TRBV6-5
clone size: NA
CDR3 protein: CASSRPGHQNIQYF
CDR3 DNA: TGTGCCAGCAGCAGACCGGGACATCAAAACATTCAGTACTTC

J gene: TRBJ2-2
D gene: TRBD2
V gene: TRBV10-2
clone size: NA
CDR3 protein: CARLAGDTGELFF
CDR3 DNA: TGCGCCAGGCTAGCGGGAGACACCGGGGAGCTGTTTTTT

J gene: TRBJ1-3
D gene: NA
V gene: TRBV7-9
clone size: NA
CDR3 protein: CASSVYRVQGGNTIYF
CDR3 DNA: TGTGCCAGCAGCGTATACAGGGTGCAGGGTGGAAACACCATATATTTT

J gene: TRBJ2-5
D gene: TRBD1
V gene: TRBV5-1
clone size: NA
CDR3 protein: CASKGTGQETQYF
CDR3 DNA: TGCGCCAGCAAAGGGACAGGGCAAGAGACCCAGTACTTC

J gene: TRBJ2-3
D gene: TRBD2
V gene: TRBV27
clone size: NA
CDR3 protein: CASSLAGVADTQYF
CDR3 DNA: TGTGCCAGCAGTTTAGCGGGAGTTGCAGATACGCAGTATTTT

J gene: TRBJ1-5
D gene: NA
V gene: TRBV28
clone size: once
CDR3 protein: CASRGGNQPQHF
CDR3 DNA: TGTGCCAGCAGGGGGGGAAATCAGCCCCAGCATTTT

J gene: TRBJ2-7
D gene: TRBD1
V gene: TRBV28
clone size: few
CDR3 protein: CASKGQGVVHEQYF
CDR3 DNA: TGTGCCAGCAAGGGACAGGGGGTTGTCCACGAGCAGTACTTC

J gene: TRBJ2-3
D gene: TRBD2
V gene: TRBV9
clone size: NA
CDR3 protein: CASSVVAGEGTDTQYF
CDR3 DNA: TGTGCCAGCAGCGTAGTAGCGGGAGAGGGCACAGATACGCAGTATTTT

J gene: TRBJ2-7
D gene: NA
V gene: TRBV21-1
clone size: NA
CDR3 protein: CPGYPETSGRSSYEQYF
CDR3 DNA: TGTCCCGGCTACCCGGAGACTAGCGGAAGAAGCTCCTACGAGCAGTACTTC

J gene: TRBJ2-2
D gene: NA
V gene: TRBV21-1
clone size: NA
CDR3 protein: CASSGRPGTESNTGELFF
CDR3 DNA: TGTGCCAGCAGCGGTCGTCCCGGGACAGAAAGCAACACCGGGGAGCTGTTTTTT

J gene: TRBJ2-5
D gene: TRBD2
V gene: TRBV5-1
clone size: NA
CDR3 protein: CASSLAGGKAETQYF
CDR3 DNA: TGCGCCAGCAGCTTGGCCGGGGGGAAGGCAGAGACCCAGTACTTC

J gene: TRBJ2-7
D gene: NA
V gene: TRBV11-2
clone size: NA
CDR3 protein: CASSDPRTASSYEQYF
CDR3 DNA: TGTGCCAGCAGCGACCCCCGGACAGCATCCTCCTACGAGCAGTACTTC

J gene: TRBJ2-5
D gene: NA
V gene: TRBV27
clone size: NA
CDR3 protein: CASRGNREETQYF
CDR3 DNA: TGTGCCAGCAGGGGAAACAGGGAAGAGACCCAGTACTTC

J gene: TRBJ2-1
D gene: TRBD1
V gene: TRBV6-1
clone size: NA
CDR3 protein: CASSEHLDRVVNEQFF
CDR3 DNA: TGTGCCAGCAGTGAACACTTGGACAGGGTGGTCAATGAGCAGTTCTTC

J gene: TRBJ2-7
D gene: NA
V gene: TRBV7-7
clone size: NA
CDR3 protein: CASSLEAGIYEQYF
CDR3 DNA: TGTGCTAGCAGCTTAGAGGCGGGTATATACGAGCAGTACTTC

J gene: TRBJ2-7
D gene: TRBD2
V gene: TRBV10-2
clone size: NA
CDR3 protein: CASSLGLANDEQYF
CDR3 DNA: TGCGCCAGCAGTTTGGGACTAGCGAACGACGAGCAGTACTTC

J gene: TRBJ2-1
D gene: TRBD2
V gene: TRBV11-3
clone size: few
CDR3 protein: CASSLAGLAGAGAYNEQFF
CDR3 DNA: TGTGCCAGCAGCTTAGCGGGACTAGCGGGAGCGGGCGCCTACAATGAGCAGTTCTTC

J gene: TRBJ1-3
D gene: NA
V gene: TRBV30
clone size: NA
CDR3 protein: CAWSLDSSGNTIYF
CDR3 DNA: TGTGCCTGGAGTCTTGACAGCTCTGGAAACACCATATATTTT

J gene: TRBJ1-2
D gene: TRBD1
V gene: TRBV18
clone size: NA
CDR3 protein: CASSLPGQADGYTF
CDR3 DNA: TGTGCCAGCTCACTGCCGGGACAGGCGGATGGCTACACCTTC

J gene: TRBJ1-4
D gene: NA
V gene: TRBV6-1
clone size: NA
CDR3 protein: CASKLPFGVNEKLFF
CDR3 DNA: TGTGCCAGCAAACTCCCCTTCGGGGTTAATGAAAAACTGTTTTTT

J gene: TRBJ2-1
D gene: NA
V gene: TRBV4-2
clone size: NA
CDR3 protein: CASSQDPATGLFF
CDR3 DNA: TGTGCCAGCAGCCAAGACCCCGCGACAGGACTGTTCTTC

J gene: TRBJ1-5
D gene: TRBD1
V gene: TRBV5-1
clone size: NA
CDR3 protein: CASSLDRGLNQPQHF
CDR3 DNA: TGCGCCAGCAGCCTGGACAGGGGTCTCAATCAGCCCCAGCATTTT

J gene: TRBJ2-3
D gene: TRBD1
V gene: TRBV5-1
clone size: NA
CDR3 protein: CASSIRQGMGTDTQYF
CDR3 DNA: TGCGCCAGCAGCATCAGACAGGGGATGGGCACAGATACGCAGTATTTT

J gene: TRBJ2-1
D gene: NA
V gene: TRBV28
clone size: NA
CDR3 protein: CASRQGVLSNEQFF
CDR3 DNA: TGTGCCAGCAGACAGGGAGTCCTTTCCAATGAGCAGTTCTTC

J gene: TRBJ2-7
D gene: NA
V gene: TRBV15
clone size: NA
CDR3 protein: CATSREGGQTYEQYF
CDR3 DNA: TGTGCCACCAGCAGAGAAGGTGGACAGACTTACGAGCAGTACTTC

J gene: TRBJ1-1
D gene: NA
V gene: TRBV11-2
clone size: NA
CDR3 protein: CASSLGQLNTEAFF
CDR3 DNA: TGTGCCAGCAGCTTAGGACAGCTGAACACTGAAGCTTTCTTT

J gene: TRBJ1-1
D gene: NA
V gene: TRBV28
clone size: NA
CDR3 protein: CASSLVQANTEAFF
CDR3 DNA: TGTGCCAGCAGTTTGGTCCAGGCGAACACTGAAGCTTTCTTT

J gene: TRBJ2-1
D gene: TRBD2
V gene: TRBV5-1
clone size: few
CDR3 protein: CASSSLAGPYNEQFF
CDR3 DNA: TGCGCCAGCAGCTCCCTAGCGGGACCCTACAATGAGCAGTTCTTC

J gene: TRBJ2-3
D gene: TRBD2
V gene: TRBV5-6
clone size: NA
CDR3 protein: CASSLRGSGGGTDTQYF
CDR3 DNA: TGTGCCAGCAGCCTAAGAGGATCGGGGGGGGGAACAGATACGCAGTATTTT

J gene: TRBJ2-1
D gene: TRBD2
V gene: TRBV7-2
clone size: NA
CDR3 protein: CASSELAGGRNEQFF
CDR3 DNA: TGTGCCAGCAGCGAACTAGCGGGAGGTCGCAATGAGCAGTTCTTC

J gene: TRBJ2-2
D gene: TRBD2
V gene: TRBV5-1
clone size: NA
CDR3 protein: CATSGGRNTGELFF
CDR3 DNA: TGCGCCACCTCCGGGGGGAGGAACACCGGGGAGCTGTTTTTT

J gene: TRBJ2-7
D gene: TRBD2
V gene: TRBV6-1
clone size: NA
CDR3 protein: CASKNSGRYEQYF
CDR3 DNA: TGTGCCAGCAAGAACAGCGGGAGGTACGAGCAGTACTTC

J gene: TRBJ2-7
D gene: TRBD1
V gene: TRBV10-3
clone size: few
CDR3 protein: CAISGGQGAYEQYF
CDR3 DNA: TGTGCCATCAGTGGGGGACAGGGGGCCTACGAGCAGTACTTC

J gene: TRBJ2-1
D gene: NA
V gene: TRBV4-1
clone size: few
CDR3 protein: CASSLSTRTNEQFF
CDR3 DNA: TGCGCCAGCAGCCTTTCGACTAGGACGAATGAGCAGTTCTTC

J gene: TRBJ2-2
D gene: NA
V gene: TRBV7-9
clone size: few
CDR3 protein: CASSLETPTGELFF
CDR3 DNA: TGTGCCAGCAGCTTAGAAACACCCACCGGGGAGCTGTTTTTT